This TCR beta chain was found in a study of identical twins. Study results and caveats: Twin pairs had excess sharing that was weaker in beta out-of-frame sequences. In drawing conclusions, the study used cross-sectional statistical analysis and did not follow the same donors.

V dropped 4 bases and J dropped 6 bases, with 13 bases sitting between them. In germline, CDR1 is LGHDT, CDR2 YNNKEL (reference sequence). This CDR3 has 13 amino acids. From the 5' RACE reads, TCRdb called clonotypes with MiXCR, one entry per CDR3 protein. The sample lists 550,000 to 700,000 distinct CDR3 sequences, 21% occurring once. The sample holds many counts of this clonotype. Antigen specificity is unknown. This sample was shared with a second study, whose subject was T cells expressing NK-cell markers. Per that study: There were a few donors in whom these clonotypes also led the CD3+CD56-NKG2C+ fraction. Certain NKG2C+ T cell clones were expanded, and their HCMV specificity remained unclear.

The sample taken for sequencing was PBMCs. The TCR comes from a young woman in good health. The chain uses TRBV3-1 and TRBJ2-7; D might be TRBD1 (5 bases). The CDR3 reads CASSRQGQGEQYF. The CDR3, as DNA: TGTGCCAGCAGCCGCCAGGGCCAGGGCGAGCAGTACTTC.